The 24 T cell receptor beta chains presented below share a single source sample, sequenced in a study of T cells after yellow fever vaccination. MiXCR, applied by TCRdb to the 5' RACE reads, yields one record per CDR3 protein. The data contain under 200,000 distinct CDR3 sequences, 5.5% to 7.5% of them seen just once; the ten biggest clones take up over 2%. The specimen was CD4+ T cells sorted from PBMCs, collected roughly 5 days after the first yellow fever vaccination. The receptors come from a man in his late teens or twenties who received the YFV17D yellow fever vaccine.

This clonotype was counted at least ten times. The germline gene is not matched at one end of the junction; a read error may be the cause. The chain recombines TRBV20-1 with TRBJ1-2; 7 bases are shared with TRBD1. This CDR3 has 15 amino acids. Germline V gene data show CDR1 as DFQATT and CDR2 as SNEGSKA (reference sequence). The DNA of the CDR3 is TGCAGTGTTCACGGACGGGAAGGGGGCAACTATGGCTACACCTTT. Translating it yields CSVHGREGGNYGYTF.

A few counts support this clonotype. The chain couples TRBV5-6 to TRBJ2-1; 12 positions match TRBD2. The CDR3 loop spans 16 amino acids. Losses at the gene ends were 4 bases for V and 6 bases for J; bases not matched to a gene: 8. Germline lookup yields CDR1 SGHDT and CDR2 YYEEEE. The CDR3 spells CASSTSGLAGCNEQFF. The CDR3 DNA sequence: TGTGCCAGCAGCACCTCGGGACTAGCGGGTTGCAATGAGCAGTTCTTC.

This clonotype has only a few counts. This chain connects TRBV6-4 to TRBJ2-7, with 7 nucleotides matching TRBD1. The CDR3 has 19 amino acids. The V segment lost 6 bases and the J segment 1 base; nucleotides outside the gene matches: 21. CDR1 and CDR2 from the germline V gene are MRHNA and SNTAGT. CDR3 coding DNA: TGTGCCAGCAGCTCCAAGGAGTTTTGGCCGGGACAGAAGTCCTACGAGCAGTACTTC. Protein sequence: CASSSKEFWPGQKSYEQYF.

The table lists this clonotype with many counts. The chain has TRBV20-1 and TRBJ1-4, with TRBD1 matching 7 bases. Germline V lookup: CDR1 DFQATT, CDR2 SNEGSKA (reference sequence). J was trimmed by 8 bases and V by 6 bases; bases with no gene match: 15. This CDR3 contains 15 residues. This CDR3 is CSAQISGTQGEKLFF. The CDR3 nucleotides read TGCAGTGCGCAAATCTCCGGGACACAGGGGGAAAAACTGTTTTTT.

In this sample, this clonotype turned up many times. This chain uses TRBV27 with TRBJ1-2, with D perhaps TRBD1 (6 bases). Germline assignment: CDR1 MNHEY and CDR2 SMNVEV (reference sequence). CDR3 size: 12 residues. V lost 5 bases to trimming and J lost 8 bases, with 12 bases between them. The CDR3 DNA reads as TGTGCCAGCAGTCCTACAGGGAGAGGCTACACCTTC. It specifies CASSPTGRGYTF.

Concerning this clonotype itself: This may be a read error, as it is one base from a much larger clone. V and J are TRBV18 and TRBJ1-4; 10 nucleotides line up with TRBD1. The CDR3 contains 15 residues. Germline V gene sequence: CDR1 KGHSH, CDR2 LQKENI. This CDR3 is CPSSPDGTGEEKLFF. The CDR3 DNA sequence: TGTCCCAGCTCACCAGATGGGACAGGGGAAGAAAAACTGTTTTTT.

Ten or more counts support this clonotype. Here the CDR3 DNA reads TGCGCCAGCAGCTTGGGGACTAGAGAACAAGAGACCCAGTACTTC. Amino acid sequence: CASSLGTREQETQYF. This chain connects TRBV5-1 to TRBJ2-5; TRBD2 matches at 7 bases. CDR3 size: 15 residues. Germline-derived CDR1 and CDR2 are SGHRS and YFSETQ. Trimming cost V 0 bases and J 2 bases; bases outside gene matches: 4.

This clonotype appeared many times. This chain uses TRBV7-2 with TRBJ2-2, with 8 bases lining up with TRBD1. Per germline, CDR1 SGHTA and CDR2 FQGNSA. The CDR3 is 15 residues long. V dropped 4 bases and J dropped 8; count of bases not matched to a gene: 9. CDR3 amino acids: CASSSRTGRAGELFF. The CDR3, as DNA: TGTGCCAGCAGCTCCAGGACAGGGAGAGCTGGGGAGCTGTTTTTT.

There are a few counts of this clonotype. The chain carries TRBV24-1 and TRBJ2-3; unclear D gene. V shed 4 bases and J shed 1 base, with 2 bases lying between them. CDR1 and CDR2 (germline): KGHDR, SFDVKD. The CDR3 extends over 12 amino acids. CDR3 region: CATSDRTDTQYF. In DNA form, the CDR3 reads TGTGCCACCAGTGACCGCACAGATACGCAGTATTTT.

The table lists this clonotype with many counts. The chain links TRBV7-2 to TRBJ2-3; 10 bases map to TRBD2. CDR1 and CDR2 (germline): SGHTA, FQGNSA. V dropped 8 bases and J dropped 6; count of bases not matched to a gene: 5. This CDR3 has 13 amino acids. The CDR3 sequence: CASHSGGHDTQYF. In DNA, the CDR3 is TGTGCCAGCCATAGCGGGGGGCACGATACGCAGTATTTT.

This clonotype was counted at least ten times. This sequence joins TRBV7-2 and TRBJ2-3; D unclear. Germline lookup yields CDR1 SGHTA and CDR2 FQGNSA. The CDR3 is 13 residues long. Trimming left V 5 bases short and J 4 bases short, with 10 bases between. The CDR3 region has the DNA TGTGCCAGCAGCCCGGGCTGGGCAGATACGCAGTATTTT. Translating it yields CASSPGWADTQYF.

The CDR3: CASSFSVGGGDTQYF. The CDR3 DNA reads TGTGCCAGCAGCTTCTCTGTCGGGGGCGGAGATACGCAGTATTTT. The chain is built from TRBV5-5 and TRBJ2-3; D may match TRBD1 or TRBD2 (6 bases each). The CDR3 runs 15 residues. The V end was cut by 2 bases, the J end by 5 bases, with 15 bases between. Germline CDR1 SGHKS, CDR2 YYEKEE (reference sequence). Together with reference TRBV5-5 and TRBJ2-3, the CDR3 gives the full variable domain: DAGVTQSPTHLIKTRGQQVTLRCSPISGHKSVSWYQQVLGQGPQFIFQYYEKEERGRGNFPDRFSARQFPNYSSELNVNALLLGDSALYLCASSFSVGGGDTQYFGPGTRLTVL.

Many counts were recorded for this clonotype. The chain couples TRBV4-2 to TRBJ2-6, with 9 bases matching TRBD1. Germline lookup yields CDR1 LGHNA and CDR2 YNFKEQ. The ends lost 4 bases at V and 3 bases at J; junction bases unmatched: 4. The CDR3 covers 16 residues. The CDR3 sequence is CASSPGTGLGANVLTF. CDR3 coding DNA: TGTGCCAGCAGCCCCGGGACAGGGCTTGGGGCCAACGTCCTGACTTTC.

This clonotype has ten or more counts. This chain uses TRBV6-1 with TRBJ1-2; D is perhaps TRBD1 (6 bases). In germline, CDR1 is MNHNS, CDR2 SASEGT. Trimming pared 5 bases from V and 1 base from J, leaving 20 bases between. The CDR3 runs 17 residues. CDR3 nucleotide sequence: TGTGCCAGCAGTACACCCTTCACAGGGACGGGTAACTATGGCTACACCTTC. It translates to CASSTPFTGTGNYGYTF.

This clonotype was observed a handful of times. J is TRBJ1-2 and V is TRBV6-1, with a possible D match to TRBD1 (5 bases). V gave up 6 bases and J gave up 4 bases, with 15 bases separating them. The V gene's germline CDR1 is MNHNS and CDR2 SASEGT. CDR3 length equals 14 residues. The CDR3 nucleotides read TGTGCCAGCAGCACCCGGGGCCCTAGCTATGGCTACACCTTC. Its translation is CASSTRGPSYGYTF.

The table lists this clonotype with a few counts. The chain joins TRBV6-5 to TRBJ2-5; D may be TRBD1 (6 bases). CDR1 MNHEY and CDR2 SVGAGI come from the germline V gene. With 4 bases removed from V and 4 bases from J, the gap between germline ends came to 13 bases. The CDR3 has 14 amino acids. The CDR3 DNA reads as TGTGCCAGCAGTTCCACTGGACAGACAGAGACCCAGTACTTC. Amino acid sequence: CASSSTGQTETQYF.

This clonotype was seen ten or more times. The chain recombines TRBV28 with TRBJ2-2; perhaps TRBD2 as D (6 bases). The CDR3 has 14 amino acids. Deletions cut 6 bases from V and 6 bases from J, with 14 bases between. Looked up from germline, CDR1 is MDHEN and CDR2 is SYDVKM. The DNA of the CDR3 is TGTGCCAGCAGCCCCGGGGGTCTCTCCGGGGAGCTGTTTTTT. Its translation is CASSPGGLSGELFF.

This rearrangement joins TRBV5-1 to TRBJ1-1; perhaps TRBD1 as D (6 bases). Germline V gene sequence: CDR1 SGHRS, CDR2 YFSETQ. V dropped 0 bases and J dropped 1 base, with 7 bases sitting between them. CDR3 length: 14 amino acids. The CDR3 loop reads CASSLGGQNTEAFF. The DNA of the CDR3 is TGCGCCAGCAGCTTGGGGGGACAGAACACTGAAGCTTTCTTT.

This clonotype was found many times. This rearrangement joins TRBV19 to TRBJ2-6; D call uncertain. The CDR3 spans 12 residues. Germline V gene data show CDR1 as LNHDA and CDR2 as SQIVND (reference sequence). With 7 bases removed from V and 1 base from J, the gap between germline ends came to 2 bases. The CDR3 sequence is CASTSGANVLTF. The CDR3 nucleotides are TGTGCCAGTACTTCTGGGGCCAACGTCCTGACTTTC.

The chain employs TRBV5-1 and TRBJ1-4; no reliable D call. V lost 2 bases, J lost 0 bases, and 5 bases lay in between. Germline V gene sequence: CDR1 SGHRS, CDR2 YFSETQ. CDR3 size: 14 residues. Written as DNA, the CDR3 is TGCGCCAGCAGCTTTCAGGCAACTAATGAAAAACTGTTTTTT. Translation gives CASSFQATNEKLFF.

This clonotype was counted ten times or more. The rearrangement uses TRBV11-2 and TRBJ2-7; D is unresolved. The CDR3 totals 14 residues. Germline V CDR1 and CDR2: SGHAT, FQNNGV. Trimming pared 0 bases from V and 2 bases from J, leaving 8 bases between. CDR3 coding DNA: TGTGCCAGCAGCTTAGAACCGCAAACCTACGAGCAGTACGTC. This encodes CASSLEPQTYEQYV.

At least ten counts were recorded for this clonotype. The chain recombines TRBV7-2 with TRBJ2-7; no clear D gene. CDR1 is SGHTA, CDR2 FQGNSA, per germline. The CDR3 consists of 12 residues. V lost 2 bases, J lost 4 bases, and 6 bases lay in between. This CDR3 reads CASSLSGYEQYF. Here the CDR3 DNA reads TGTGCCAGCAGCTTATCCGGTTACGAGCAGTACTTC.

In its sample, this clonotype was seen many times. The chain carries TRBV4-3 and TRBJ2-4; maybe TRBD2 (7 bases). The CDR3 is 14 amino acids. CDR1 and CDR2 (germline): LGHNA, YSLEER. With 4 bases removed from V and 5 bases from J, the gap between germline ends came to 12 bases. The CDR3 nucleotides are TGCGCCAGCAGCCTAACAGGGAGGGAAAACATTCAGTACTTC. As protein: CASSLTGRENIQYF.

The chain combines TRBV7-2 with TRBJ2-5; D is unresolved. The length of the CDR3 is 11 residues. Germline V CDR1 and CDR2: SGHTA, FQGNSA. Trimming shortened V by 2 bases and J by 7 bases, and 5 bases separated the two germline ends. CDR3 bases: TGTGCCAGCAGCTTATCGGTGACCCAGTACTTC. Its protein product is CASSLSVTQYF.